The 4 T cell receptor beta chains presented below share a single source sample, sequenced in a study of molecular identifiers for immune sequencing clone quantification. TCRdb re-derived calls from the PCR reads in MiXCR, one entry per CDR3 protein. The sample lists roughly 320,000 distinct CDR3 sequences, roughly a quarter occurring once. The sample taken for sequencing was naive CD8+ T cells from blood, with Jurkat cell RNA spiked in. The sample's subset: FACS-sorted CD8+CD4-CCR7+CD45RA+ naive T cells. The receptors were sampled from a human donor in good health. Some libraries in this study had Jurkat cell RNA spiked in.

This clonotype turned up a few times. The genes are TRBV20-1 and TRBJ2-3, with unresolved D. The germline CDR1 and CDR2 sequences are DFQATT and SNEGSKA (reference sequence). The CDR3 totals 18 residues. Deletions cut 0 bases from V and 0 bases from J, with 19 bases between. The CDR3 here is CSARDGSPRFTSTDTQYF. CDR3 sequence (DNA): TGCAGTGCTAGAGATGGTTCCCCTCGGTTTACTAGCACAGATACGCAGTATTTT.

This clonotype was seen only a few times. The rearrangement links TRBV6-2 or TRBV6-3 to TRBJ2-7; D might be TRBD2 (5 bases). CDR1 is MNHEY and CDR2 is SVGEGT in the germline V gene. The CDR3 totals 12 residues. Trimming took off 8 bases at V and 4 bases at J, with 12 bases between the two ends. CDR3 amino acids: CASRRGIYEQYF. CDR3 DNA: TGTGCCAGCCGTCGGGGAATATACGAGCAGTACTTC.

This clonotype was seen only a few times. The CDR3 is CASSYHRGGQPQHF. The CDR3 bases are TGTGCCAGCAGTTACCACAGGGGCGGTCAGCCCCAGCATTTT. V usage is TRBV6-2 or TRBV6-3 and J usage is TRBJ1-5; 7 nucleotides line up with TRBD1. The V segment lost 2 bases and the J segment 6 bases; nucleotides outside the gene matches: 4. Per germline, CDR1 MNHEY and CDR2 SVGEGT. This CDR3 region has 14 residues.

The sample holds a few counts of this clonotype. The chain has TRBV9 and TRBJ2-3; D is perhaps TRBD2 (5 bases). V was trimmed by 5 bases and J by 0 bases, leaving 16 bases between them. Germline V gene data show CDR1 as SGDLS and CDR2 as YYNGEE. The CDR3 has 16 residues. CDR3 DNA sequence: TGTGCCAGCAGTCACGGGGTGAGATCTAGCACAGATACGCAGTATTTT. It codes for CASSHGVRSSTDTQYF.